This TCR beta chain emerged from a study of T cell clonotyping in hematopoietic cell transplantation. Repertoires were generated with immunoSEQ multiplex PCR, while TCRdb's copy carries only in-frame clones and drops some. The repertoire holds 20,000 or so clones, with roughly 80% as singletons. Worth noting for this clone: The antigen is not known.

CDR3 length: 13 residues. CDR1 is SGHVS, CDR2 FQNEAQ, per germline. The V gene lost 6 bases and the J gene lost 2 bases, with 9 bases spanning the gap. Study conclusions and caveats: Without cell sorting, CD4 versus CD8 contributions remain unresolved. At the given depth, recipient repertoires were over 95% de novo clonotypes. After transplant, recipient diversity fell while pathologically expanded clonotypes grew through day 180. Graft donor and pretransplant recipient Inverse Simpson Index values predicted broader posttransplant TCR diversity.

The J gene is TRBJ2-3, the V gene TRBV7-8; D unresolved. This TCR came from a man in his 60s in good health. Some clones in this sample may be carry-over from other donors' samples. The specimen was peripheral blood mononuclear cells. Here the CDR3 reads CASSGDPTDTQYF. CDR3 nucleotides: TGTGCCAGCAGTGGAGATCCCACAGATACGCAGTATTTT.